The clone carrying this T cell receptor (beta chain) has just a few counts. This sample was included in a study of blood T cell repertoires in COVID-19. In the original processing: How many nucleated cells were present was estimated from reference gene primer amplification. The assay was immunoSEQ multiplex PCR, and TCRdb's table has in-frame clones only and misses some. V, J and clone size reflect that table, while D and trimming were determined from the DNA. Among under 300,000 clones listed, 80% to 90% were seen once. The CDR3 spans 15 residues. Per germline, CDR1 MNHEY and CDR2 SMNVEV (reference sequence). V gave up 3 bases and J gave up 8 bases, with 17 bases separating them.

The sequence came from a woman in her 30s with active or convalescent COVID-19. The chain recombines TRBV27 with TRBJ2-1; D is unresolved. Sequencing input: peripheral blood. The CDR3 DNA follows: TGTGCCAGCAGTTTTAGAACAGAAGGTTTCCATGAGCAGTTCTTC. It specifies CASSFRTEGFHEQFF.